Each of the 23 T cell receptor beta chains below was sequenced from the same sample in a study of glioma-infiltrating T cells after dendritic cell vaccination. The protocol was immunoSEQ multiplex PCR, while the TCRdb copy is restricted to in-frame clones and leaves out a portion. The profile shows roughly 60,000 clones, 85% of them singletons. The time point denotes: after dendritic cell vaccination, including at tumor progression/relapse. Sequencing used blood, obtained after dendritic cell vaccination. The source is a human donor with glioblastoma.

This sequence joins TRBV29-1 and TRBJ2-7, with TRBD2 identical over 11 bases. Germline trimming cut 5 bases from V and 0 bases from J; bases unmatched to any gene: 6. Germline V CDR1 and CDR2: SQVTM, ANQGSEA. This CDR3 is 15 amino acids long. The CDR3 nucleotides are TGCAGCGTTACCGGGACTAGCGGCGACTCCTACGAGCAGTACTTC. This translates into CSVTGTSGDSYEQYF.

This chain links TRBV2 with TRBJ2-7; D possibly corresponds to TRBD1 (6 bases). CDR3 size: 14 residues. Germline CDR1 and CDR2: SNHLY and FYNNEI. The V end lost 1 base, the J end lost 1 base, and 8 bases lay between the germline ends. Written as DNA, the CDR3 is TGTGCCAGCAGTGAAGAAGGGGGTTCCTACGAGCAGTACTTC. Amino acid sequence: CASSEEGGSYEQYF.

This clone was seen just once. At the DNA level, this CDR3 is encoded by other sequences in the same sample as well. The chain couples TRBV30 to TRBJ1-6; D possibly corresponds to TRBD1 (6 bases). The CDR3 is made up of 13 amino acids. Germline CDR1 reads GTSNPN; CDR2 reads SVGIG (reference sequence). V was cut by 5 bases and J by 7 bases, with 12 bases left in between. The CDR3 loop reads CAWDGRGNSPLHF. The CDR3 DNA sequence: TGTGCCTGGGATGGCAGGGGCAATTCACCCCTCCACTTT.

The gene calls are TRBV7-6 and TRBJ1-5; D uncertain. V lost 3 bases and J 4 bases, leaving 7 bases between the germline ends. CDR1 is SGHVS, CDR2 FNYEAQ, per germline. This CDR3 has 13 amino acids. CDR3 region: CASSFSGNQPQHF. In DNA form, the CDR3 reads TGTGCCAGCAGCTTTAGCGGGAATCAGCCCCAGCATTTT.

The J gene is TRBJ2-7, the V gene TRBV7-8; D unresolved. This CDR3 has 11 amino acids. V lost 2 bases and J lost 4, with 3 bases in between. Germline CDR1 SGHVS, CDR2 FQNEAQ. The CDR3 DNA reads as TGTGCCAGCAGCTTACGGTACGAGCAGTACTTC. Translation gives CASSLRYEQYF.

The chain carries TRBV19 and TRBJ1-5, with 12 nucleotides matching TRBD1. V lost 6 bases, J lost 2 bases, and 14 bases stayed unmatched. This CDR3 is built from 19 residues. Looked up from germline, CDR1 is LNHDA and CDR2 is SQIVND (reference sequence). This chain's CDR3 is CASRPDRDRGPLGNQPQHF. The CDR3 nucleotides read TGTGCCAGTAGGCCAGACCGGGACAGGGGGCCTTTGGGCAATCAGCCCCAGCATTTT.

The chain links TRBV19 to TRBJ2-7; 9 bases agree with TRBD1. This CDR3 is 12 amino acids long. The J segment lost 6 bases and the V segment lost 10 bases, leaving 7 bases of the junction unmatched. In germline, CDR1 is LNHDA, CDR2 SQIVND (reference sequence). This CDR3 is CATGTGYLEQYF. The CDR3 bases are TGTGCCACAGGGACAGGGTATCTCGAGCAGTACTTC.

CDR3 coding DNA: TGTGCCAGCAGCGTAGGGGCAGCAGATACGCAGTATTTT. Its translation is CASSVGAADTQYF. V gene TRBV9 combines with J gene TRBJ2-3; D uncertain. The CDR3 is made up of 13 amino acids. The germline V and J ends were trimmed by 0 bases and 4 bases, with 6 bases remaining between them. The germline gives CDR1 SGDLS, CDR2 YYNGEE. Filled out from reference TRBV9 and TRBJ2-3, the complete variable domain reads DSGVTQTPKHLITATGQRVTLRCSPRSGDLSVYWYQQSLDQGLQFLIQYYNGEERAKGNILERFSAQQFPDLHSELNLSSLELGDSALYFCASSVGAADTQYFGPGTRLTVL.

This chain links TRBV30 with TRBJ1-5; 7 positions match TRBD1. The CDR3 has 15 residues. J lost 6 bases, V lost 2 bases, and 10 bases had no gene match. Germline lookup yields CDR1 GTSNPN and CDR2 SVGIG (reference sequence). DNA of the CDR3: TGTGCCTGGAGTATCGCCGGGACAGTAACTCAGCCCCAGCATTTT. Protein product: CAWSIAGTVTQPQHF.

The V call is TRBV4-3, the J call TRBJ1-2; D uncertain. V was trimmed by 4 bases and J by 4 bases, leaving 22 bases between them. Germline CDR1 is LGHNA and CDR2 is YSLEER. This CDR3 is 17 amino acids long. The chain's CDR3 is CASSRMYGALPSYGYTF. CDR3 bases: TGCGCCAGCAGCCGCATGTATGGCGCCCTACCTAGCTATGGCTACACCTTC.

This clone appeared a single time. The chain carries TRBV19 and TRBJ1-5; D may be TRBD1 (6 bases). Germline loops: CDR1 LNHDA, CDR2 SQIVND (reference sequence). The CDR3 length is 16 residues. V shed 2 bases and J shed 4 bases, with 15 bases lying between them. This CDR3 reads CASSIQTGHVNQPQHF. In nucleotides, the CDR3 is TGTGCCAGTAGTATACAAACGGGACATGTTAATCAGCCCCAGCATTTT.

The genes are TRBV2 and TRBJ1-2; D not resolved. V dropped 4 bases and J dropped 6 bases, with 6 bases sitting between them. Germline V gene sequence: CDR1 SNHLY, CDR2 FYNNEI. This CDR3 is built from 11 residues. This CDR3 reads CASSATNGYTF. CDR3 nucleotide sequence: TGTGCCAGCAGTGCAACAAATGGCTACACCTTC.

The chain is built from TRBV5-8 and TRBJ1-6; a possible D gene is TRBD1 (5 bases). Per germline, CDR1 SGHTS and CDR2 YDEGEE. This CDR3 contains 13 residues. Deletions cut 2 bases from V and 7 bases from J, with 7 bases between. This CDR3 is CASSLPGNSPLHF. The CDR3 nucleotides are TGTGCCAGCAGCTTACCAGGGAATTCACCCCTCCACTTT.

This clone was observed many times. V is TRBV6-5 and J is TRBJ1-2, with TRBD1 matching over 10 bases. V lost 5 bases, J lost 7 bases, and 4 bases stayed unmatched. CDR1 and CDR2 from the germline V gene are MNHEY and SVGAGI. This CDR3 is 13 amino acids long. This CDR3 is CASSPGQGVGYTF. CDR3 bases: TGTGCCAGCAGTCCTGGACAGGGGGTTGGCTACACCTTC.

V is TRBV6-4 and J is TRBJ1-2, with D possibly being TRBD1 (5 bases). There are 13 residues in the CDR3. CDR1 is MRHNA and CDR2 is SNTAGT in the germline V gene. The V end lost 6 bases, the J end lost 7 bases, and 15 bases lay between the germline ends. CDR3 nucleotides: TGTGCCAGCAGCCCAAGAGGGAGGGGTGGCTACACCTTC. It yields the protein CASSPRGRGGYTF.

The chain's CDR3 is CASSRLAGGRNEQFF. CDR3 in DNA: TGTGCCAGCAGCCGACTAGCGGGGGGGCGCAATGAGCAGTTCTTC. V and J are TRBV11-2 and TRBJ2-1, with TRBD2 matching 14 bases. J lost 6 bases, V lost 5 bases, and 3 bases had no gene match. Germline V gives CDR1 SGHAT, CDR2 FQNNGV. This CDR3 is built from 15 residues.

This clone has just one count. The V call is TRBV29-1, the J call TRBJ2-7, with D maybe TRBD1 (6 bases). The germline V and J ends were trimmed by 5 bases and 2 bases, with 10 bases remaining between them. CDR1 and CDR2 (germline): SQVTM, ANQGSEA. This CDR3 spans 12 amino acids. CDR3 protein: CSVSQGTYEQYF. DNA for the CDR3: TGCAGCGTTTCACAGGGTACCTACGAGCAGTACTTC.

This clone came up a few times. This sequence joins TRBV11-2 and TRBJ1-1; D is undetermined. The germline gives CDR1 SGHAT, CDR2 FQNNGV. CDR3 length: 16 amino acids. V dropped 3 bases and J dropped 1 base, with 15 bases sitting between them. Written as DNA, the CDR3 is TGTGCCAGCAGCTTTCCCCGAACAGAGCAGAACACTGAAGCTTTCTTT. Amino acid sequence: CASSFPRTEQNTEAFF.

The chain joins TRBV5-1 to TRBJ2-7; 7 bases match TRBD1. V was pared by 5 bases and J by 0 bases, with 5 bases of the junction left unmatched. CDR3 length: 14 residues. The germline CDR1 and CDR2 sequences are SGHRS and YFSETQ. CDR3: CASRQGISSYEQYF. Written as DNA, the CDR3 is TGCGCCAGCAGACAGGGGATTAGCTCCTACGAGCAGTACTTC.

The rearrangement joins TRBV19 to TRBJ1-5; 9 bases line up with TRBD1. The CDR3 spans 16 residues. V dropped 5 bases and J dropped 1; count of bases not matched to a gene: 6. The V gene's germline CDR1 is LNHDA and CDR2 SQIVND (reference sequence). The CDR3 loop reads CASSSPGTGSNQPQHF. The CDR3 nucleotides read TGTGCCAGTAGTTCGCCCGGGACAGGGAGCAATCAGCCCCAGCATTTT.

This chain connects TRBV30 to TRBJ1-2, with 9 bases aligning to TRBD1. Germline V gene data show CDR1 as GTSNPN and CDR2 as SVGIG (reference sequence). This CDR3 contains 13 residues. J gave up 3 bases and V 3 bases, and 2 bases lay outside the gene matches. Here the CDR3 DNA reads TGTGCCTGGAGGCGACAGGGGGACTATGGCTACACCTTC. Amino acids: CAWRRQGDYGYTF.

This chain links TRBV6-6 with TRBJ2-7, with 10 bases identical to TRBD1. CDR1 is MNHNY and CDR2 is SVGAGI in the germline V gene (reference sequence). The V and J ends lost 5 bases and 5 bases, in that order; junction bases with no gene match: 12. The length of the CDR3 is 16 residues. The CDR3 DNA reads TGTGCCAGCAGTCACCCATCGACAGGGGGCCTCGACGAGCAGTACTTC. This codes for CASSHPSTGGLDEQYF.

The rearrangement joins TRBV7-6 to TRBJ2-7; perhaps TRBD2 as D (5 bases). The germline gives CDR1 SGHVS, CDR2 FNYEAQ. The length of the CDR3 is 13 residues. The V and J ends lost 5 bases and 7 bases respectively, with 15 bases between them. The CDR3 loop reads CASSTGSRGEQYF. The CDR3 DNA reads as TGTGCCAGCAGCACCGGGTCTCGGGGTGAGCAGTACTTC.